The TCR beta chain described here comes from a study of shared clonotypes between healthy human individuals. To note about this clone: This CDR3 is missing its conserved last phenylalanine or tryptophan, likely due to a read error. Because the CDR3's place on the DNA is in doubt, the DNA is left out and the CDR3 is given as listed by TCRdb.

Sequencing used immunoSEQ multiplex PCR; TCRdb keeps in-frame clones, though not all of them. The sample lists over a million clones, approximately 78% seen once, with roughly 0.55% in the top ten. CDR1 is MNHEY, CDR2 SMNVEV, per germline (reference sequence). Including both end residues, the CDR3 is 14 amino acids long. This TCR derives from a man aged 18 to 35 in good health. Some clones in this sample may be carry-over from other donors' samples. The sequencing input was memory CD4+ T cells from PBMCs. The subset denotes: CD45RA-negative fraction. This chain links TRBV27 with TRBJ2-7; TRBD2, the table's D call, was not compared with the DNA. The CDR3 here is CASSLPKGGGGRSE.